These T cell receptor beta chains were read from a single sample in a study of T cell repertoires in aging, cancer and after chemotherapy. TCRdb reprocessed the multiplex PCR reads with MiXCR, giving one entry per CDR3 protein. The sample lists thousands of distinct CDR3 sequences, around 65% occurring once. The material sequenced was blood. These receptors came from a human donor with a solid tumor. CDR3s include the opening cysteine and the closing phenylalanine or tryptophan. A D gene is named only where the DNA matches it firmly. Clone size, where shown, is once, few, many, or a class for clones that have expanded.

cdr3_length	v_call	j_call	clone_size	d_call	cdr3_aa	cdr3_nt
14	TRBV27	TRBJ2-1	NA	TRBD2	CASSFEVSGTVQFF	TGTGCCAGCAGTTTTGAGGTTAGCGGGACTGTACAGTTCTTC
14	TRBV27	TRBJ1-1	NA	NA	CASIMVPGSTEAFF	TGTGCCAGCATCATGGTCCCAGGGAGCACTGAAGCTTTCTTT
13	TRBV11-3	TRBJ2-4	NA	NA	CASGWGTKNIQYF	TGTGCCAGCGGTTGGGGAACAAAGAACATTCAGTACTTC
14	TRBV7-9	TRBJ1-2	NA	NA	CASSLGGLSRGYTF	TGTGCCAGCAGCTTAGGGGGCCTTTCACGGGGCTACACCTTC
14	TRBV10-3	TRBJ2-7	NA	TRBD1	CAISPGQGYYEQYF	TGTGCCATCAGCCCCGGACAGGGATACTACGAGCAGTACTTC
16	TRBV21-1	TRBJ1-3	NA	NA	CASSKASTGTGNTIYF	TGTGCCAGCAGCAAAGCCTCGACAGGGACTGGAAACACCATATATTTT
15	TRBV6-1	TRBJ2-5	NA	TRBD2	CASRVARLAEETQYF	TGTGCCAGCAGGGTGGCCCGACTAGCGGAAGAGACCCAGTACTTC
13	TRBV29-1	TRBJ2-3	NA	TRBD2	CSVLTSGKDTQYF	TGCAGCGTCCTGACTAGCGGGAAAGATACGCAGTATTTT
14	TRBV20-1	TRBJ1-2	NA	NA	CSALPTGLSRGYTF	TGCAGTGCACTCCCGACAGGTCTCAGTCGAGGCTACACCTTC
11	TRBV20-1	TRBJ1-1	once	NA	CSASLATEAFF	TGCAGTGCTAGTTTGGCGACTGAAGCTTTCTTT
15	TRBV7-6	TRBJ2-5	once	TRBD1	CASSLGQGSLETQYF	TGTGCCAGTAGTTTAGGACAGGGATCTTTGGAGACCCAGTACTTC
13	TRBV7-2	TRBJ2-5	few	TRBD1	CASSFTGGETQYF	TGTGCCAGCAGCTTTACAGGGGGAGAGACCCAGTACTTC
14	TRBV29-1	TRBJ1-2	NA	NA	CSVEGQESPYGYTF	TGCAGCGTTGAGGGGCAGGAGTCCCCCTATGGCTACACCTTC
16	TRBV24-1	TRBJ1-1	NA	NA	CATSDLRRGSNTEAFF	TGTGCCACCAGTGATTTGAGGAGGGGATCTAACACTGAAGCTTTCTTT
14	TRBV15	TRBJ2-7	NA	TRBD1	CATSSGQGMHEQYF	TGTGCCACCAGCTCGGGACAGGGGATGCACGAGCAGTACTTC
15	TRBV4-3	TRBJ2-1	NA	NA	CASSLRDGPYNEQFF	TGCGCCAGCAGCCTCCGGGACGGCCCCTACAATGAGCAGTTCTTC
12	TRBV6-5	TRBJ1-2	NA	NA	CASKQGIGGYTF	TGTGCCAGCAAACAGGGAATCGGAGGCTACACCTTC
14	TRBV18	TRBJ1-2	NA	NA	CASSPNSRNYGYTF	TGTGCCAGCTCACCAAACAGTCGAAACTATGGCTACACCTTC
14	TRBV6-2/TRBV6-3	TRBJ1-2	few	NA	CASSRDRSNYGYTF	TGTGCCAGCAGTCGCGACAGGTCGAACTATGGCTACACCTTC
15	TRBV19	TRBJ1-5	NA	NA	CASRDIRGDYQPQHF	TGTGCCAGTAGGGACATCCGGGGCGATTATCAGCCCCAGCATTTT
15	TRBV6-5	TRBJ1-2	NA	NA	CASSYARGANYGYTF	TGTGCCAGCAGTTACGCGAGGGGAGCTAACTATGGCTACACCTTC
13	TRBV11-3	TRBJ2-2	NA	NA	CASSFRDPGELFF	TGTGCCAGCAGCTTCAGGGATCCCGGGGAGCTGTTTTTT
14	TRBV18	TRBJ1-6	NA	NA	CASSPRDTDSPLHF	TGTGCCAGCTCACCACGGGATACGGATTCACCCCTCCACTTT
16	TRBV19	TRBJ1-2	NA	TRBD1	CASSPSPGQGIGGYTF	TGTGCCAGTAGTCCCTCCCCGGGACAGGGAATCGGAGGCTACACCTTC
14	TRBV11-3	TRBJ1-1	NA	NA	CASSGEAANTEAFF	TGTGCCAGCAGCGGAGAGGCAGCGAACACTGAAGCTTTCTTT
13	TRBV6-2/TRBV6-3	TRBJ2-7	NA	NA	CASSYQDFYEQYF	TGTGCCAGCAGTTATCAGGATTTCTACGAGCAGTACTTC
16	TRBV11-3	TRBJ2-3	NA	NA	CASSLGANPSTDTQYF	TGTGCCAGCAGCTTAGGGGCTAATCCTAGCACAGATACGCAGTATTTT
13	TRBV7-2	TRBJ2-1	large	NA	CASSLARHNEQFF	TGTGCCAGCAGCTTAGCTAGACACAATGAGCAGTTCTTC
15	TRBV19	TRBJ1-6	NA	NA	CASTGGRGYNSPLHF	TGTGCCAGTACCGGAGGGAGGGGGTATAATTCACCCCTCCACTTT
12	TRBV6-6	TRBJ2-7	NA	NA	CASREATYEQYF	TGTGCCAGCAGGGAGGCCACCTACGAGCAGTACTTC
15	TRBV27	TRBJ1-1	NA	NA	CASSLGGLTNTEAFF	TGTGCCAGCAGTTTAGGAGGGCTCACGAACACTGAAGCTTTCTTT
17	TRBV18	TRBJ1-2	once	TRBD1	CASSPISLGTGVYGYTF	TGTGCCAGCTCACCAATCTCCCTCGGGACAGGGGTCTATGGCTACACCTTC
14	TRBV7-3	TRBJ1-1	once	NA	CASSPQGGNTEAFF	TGTGCCAGCAGCCCCCAGGGAGGGAACACTGAAGCTTTCTTT
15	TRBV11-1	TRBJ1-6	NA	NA	CASSFDRWGDSPLHF	TGTGCCAGCAGCTTTGACAGATGGGGCGATTCACCCCTCCACTTT
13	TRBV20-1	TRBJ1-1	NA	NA	CSVLGEANTEAFF	TGCAGCGTCCTGGGGGAGGCGAACACTGAAGCTTTCTTT
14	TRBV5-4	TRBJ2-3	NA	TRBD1	CASSSDRGTDTQYF	TGTGCCAGCAGCTCCGACAGGGGCACAGATACGCAGTATTTT
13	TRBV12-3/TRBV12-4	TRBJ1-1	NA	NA	CASIQVANTEAFF	TGTGCCAGCATCCAAGTTGCGAACACTGAAGCTTTCTTT
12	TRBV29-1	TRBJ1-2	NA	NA	CSVEGDADGYTF	TGCAGCGTTGAAGGAGACGCCGACGGCTACACCTTC
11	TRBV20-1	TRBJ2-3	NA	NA	CSATLWGLQYF	TGCAGTGCTACATTGTGGGGGTTGCAGTATTTT
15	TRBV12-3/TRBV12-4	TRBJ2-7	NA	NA	CASSSEGLKTYEQYF	TGTGCCAGCAGCAGTGAGGGGTTGAAGACCTACGAGCAGTACTTC
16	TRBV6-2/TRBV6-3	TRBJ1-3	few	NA	CASRLKGLSSGNTIYF	TGTGCCAGCAGATTGAAGGGGTTAAGCTCTGGAAACACCATATATTTT
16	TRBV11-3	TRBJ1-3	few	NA	CASSFAPGSAGNTIYF	TGTGCCAGCAGCTTCGCCCCGGGCTCGGCTGGAAACACCATATATTTT
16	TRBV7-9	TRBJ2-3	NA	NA	CASSRGLADRTDTQYF	TGTGCCAGCAGCAGGGGTTTAGCGGACCGCACAGATACGCAATATTTT
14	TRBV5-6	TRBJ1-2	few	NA	CASSLATGTYGYTF	TGTGCCAGCAGCTTGGCAACAGGGACTTATGGCTACACCTTC
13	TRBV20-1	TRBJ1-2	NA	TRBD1	CSAKDRGSYGYTF	TGCAGTGCTAAGGACAGGGGAAGCTATGGCTACACCTTC
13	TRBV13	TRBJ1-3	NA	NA	CASSNSPGNTIYF	TGTGCCAGCAGCAATTCCCCGGGAAACACCATATATTTT
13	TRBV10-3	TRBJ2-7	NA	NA	CAISTVQGGEQYF	TGTGCCATCAGCACGGTGCAGGGCGGAGAGCAGTACTTC
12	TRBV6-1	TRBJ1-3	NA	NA	CASSRPRTTIYF	TGTGCCAGCAGCCGACCGCGGACTACCATATATTTT
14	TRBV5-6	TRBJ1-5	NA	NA	CASSYSGLGQPQHF	TGTGCCAGCAGCTACTCAGGTTTGGGTCAGCCCCAGCATTTT
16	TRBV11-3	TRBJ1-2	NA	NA	CASSLNSWTANYGYTF	TGTGCCAGCAGCTTAAATTCATGGACCGCGAACTATGGCTACACCTTC
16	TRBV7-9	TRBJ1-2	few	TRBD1	CASSPPDRGPNYGYTF	TGTGCCAGCAGCCCACCGGACAGGGGGCCTAACTATGGCTACACCTTC
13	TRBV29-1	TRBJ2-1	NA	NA	CSAAEGVYNEQFF	TGCAGCGCCGCAGAGGGGGTTTACAATGAGCAGTTCTTC
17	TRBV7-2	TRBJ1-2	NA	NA	CASSQARSGDGTYGYTF	TGTGCCAGCAGCCAAGCTCGGTCCGGAGATGGTACCTATGGCTACACCTTC
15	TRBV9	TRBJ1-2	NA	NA	CASSGQTPAGYGYTF	TGTGCCAGCAGCGGTCAGACACCGGCGGGGTATGGCTACACCTTC
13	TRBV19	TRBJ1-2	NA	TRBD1	CASRGQGAGGYTF	TGTGCCAGTAGGGGACAGGGGGCAGGTGGCTACACCTTC